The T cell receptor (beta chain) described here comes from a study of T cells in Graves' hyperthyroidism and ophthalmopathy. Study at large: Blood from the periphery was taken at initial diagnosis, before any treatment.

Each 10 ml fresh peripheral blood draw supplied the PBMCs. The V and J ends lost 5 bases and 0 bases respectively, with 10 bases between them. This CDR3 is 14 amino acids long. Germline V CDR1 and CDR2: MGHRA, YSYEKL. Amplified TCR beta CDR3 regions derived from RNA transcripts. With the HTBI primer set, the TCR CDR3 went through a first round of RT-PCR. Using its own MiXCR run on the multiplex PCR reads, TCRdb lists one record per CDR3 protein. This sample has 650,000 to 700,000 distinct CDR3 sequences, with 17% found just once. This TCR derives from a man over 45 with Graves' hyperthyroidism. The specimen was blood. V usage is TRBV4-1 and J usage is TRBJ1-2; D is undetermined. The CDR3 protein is CASSTLQANYGYTF. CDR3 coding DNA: TGCGCCAGCAGCACACTTCAAGCTAACTATGGCTACACCTTC.